These 12 T cell receptor beta chains came from one sample sequenced in a study of blood T cell repertoires in COVID-19 (dated by TCRdb to between 2020 and 2021). The receptor library was made with the immunoSEQ multiplex PCR assay. Drawn from immuneACCESS, this table holds only the in-frame rearrangements with V and J called that TCRdb kept. Clones are partly lost; checked studies trace under half to an unresolved V gene and leave the rest unexplained. Counted in this sample were some 35,000 clones; over 80% of them appeared once. The ten largest clones represent 11% to 15% of the sample. The sequenced material came from peripheral blood. These receptors were collected from a man aged 60 to 75 with active COVID-19.

The chain uses TRBV5-8 and TRBJ2-2, with 7 positions matching TRBD1. Germline trimming cut 4 bases from V and 5 bases from J; bases unmatched to any gene: 11. The germline CDR1 and CDR2 sequences are SGHTS and YDEGEE. CDR3 length: 16 residues. CDR3 in DNA: TGTGCCAGCAGCAGGAGGCCAGGGGGTGTAACCGGGGAGCTGTTTTTT. Translated: CASSRRPGGVTGELFF.

The V and J genes are TRBV28 and TRBJ2-3; weak D call: TRBD1 (6 bases). This CDR3 is 18 amino acids long. Trimming removed 7 bases from V and 0 bases from J, with 23 bases in between. The germline V gene has CDR1 MDHEN and CDR2 SYDVKM. The CDR3 nucleotides are TGTGCCAGCAAATCCCTCCTGGGGGCCCGAGGCAGCACAGATACGCAGTATTTT. It encodes CASKSLLGARGSTDTQYF.

The V and J genes are TRBV9 and TRBJ2-1, with 10 bases that match TRBD2. Germline CDR1 reads SGDLS; CDR2 reads YYNGEE. This CDR3 has 18 amino acids. Losses at the gene ends were 0 bases for V and 5 bases for J; bases not matched to a gene: 11. This chain's CDR3 is CASSVEESGGAPDNEQFF. The CDR3 coding sequence is TGTGCCAGCAGCGTAGAGGAGAGCGGGGGGGCGCCGGACAATGAGCAGTTCTTC.

This clone was recorded only once. The CDR3 loop is CASSDLLYEQYF. CDR3 nucleotides: TGTGCCAGCAGTGATTTACTCTACGAGCAGTACTTC. The V gene is TRBV6-1, the J gene TRBJ2-7, with D unresolved. The V end lost 3 bases, the J end lost 3 bases, and 6 bases lay between the germline ends. CDR3 length: 12 amino acids. Germline lookup yields CDR1 MNHNS and CDR2 SASEGT.

The genes are TRBV5-1 and TRBJ2-6; the match to TRBD1 covers 7 bases. Germline-derived CDR1 and CDR2 are SGHRS and YFSETQ. CDR3 length equals 20 residues. Unmatched junction bases numbered 14, after V lost 0 bases and J lost 2 bases. CDR3 in DNA: TGCGCCAGCAGCTTGGAGGGGGCCAACTCCGGTAAAGCTGGGGCCAACGTCCTGACTTTC. Protein product: CASSLEGANSGKAGANVLTF.

This chain joins TRBV3-1 (or the pseudogene TRBV3-2) and TRBJ1-1; D is uncertain. The ends were cut back, 5 bases at V and 5 bases at J, with 12 bases in the middle. Per germline, CDR1 LGHDT and CDR2 YNNKEL (reference sequence). The CDR3 sequence is 13 residues long. CDR3: CASSSPPRTEAFF. Written as DNA, the CDR3 is TGTGCCAGCAGCTCCCCCCCGAGAACTGAAGCTTTCTTT.

V is TRBV28 and J is TRBJ2-3, with D unclear. CDR1 MDHEN and CDR2 SYDVKM come from the germline V gene. V lost 2 bases to trimming and J lost 0 bases, with 9 bases between them. CDR3 length: 15 amino acids. CDR3 loop: CASSLSLVSTDTQYF. For the CDR3, the DNA is TGTGCCAGCAGTTTAAGCCTAGTTAGCACAGATACGCAGTATTTT.

This clone has just a few counts. The chain recombines TRBV4-1 with TRBJ2-7; 12 bases agree with TRBD2. The CDR3 length is 14 residues. V gave up 4 bases and J gave up 4 bases; unmatched junction bases: 2. Per germline, CDR1 MGHRA and CDR2 YSYEKL. In DNA, the CDR3 is TGCGCCAGCAGCCGTGGGACTAGCGGGTACGAGCAGTACTTC. This encodes CASSRGTSGYEQYF.

This chain joins TRBV6-5 and TRBJ1-5, with 9 bases identical to TRBD1. The junction had 4 bases not matched to a gene; V was cut back by 1 base and J by 9 bases. CDR3 length: 14 amino acids. Germline CDR1 and CDR2: MNHEY and SVGAGI. CDR3 amino acids: CASSYLTGGRPQHF. In nucleotides, the CDR3 is TGTGCCAGCAGTTACTTGACAGGGGGGCGGCCCCAGCATTTT.

The chain carries TRBV29-1 and TRBJ1-2; TRBD1 agrees at 10 bases. The CDR3 extends over 16 amino acids. After removal of 2 bases from V and 4 bases from J, the junction contained 10 bases not matched to a gene. CDR1 is SQVTM, CDR2 ANQGSEA, per germline. This chain's CDR3 is CSVEPGQGSVAYGYTF. Here the CDR3 DNA reads TGCAGCGTTGAACCGGGACAGGGGTCGGTTGCCTATGGCTACACCTTC.

The chain employs TRBV15 and TRBJ2-1, with TRBD2 matching 8 bases. V was pared by 1 base and J by 0 bases, with 5 bases of the junction left unmatched. CDR3 length: 17 amino acids. Germline assignment: CDR1 LNHNV and CDR2 YYDKDF (reference sequence). The CDR3 region has the DNA TGTGCCACCAGCAGAGGGGTCGGGAGGGCCTCCTACAATGAGCAGTTCTTC. This translates into CATSRGVGRASYNEQFF.

The chain has TRBV28 and TRBJ2-7; 11 bases are a match to TRBD2. CDR1 and CDR2 (germline): MDHEN, SYDVKM. The length of the CDR3 is 16 residues. J gave up 0 bases and V 6 bases, and 7 bases lay outside the gene matches. CDR3 nucleotide sequence: TGTGCCAGCAGCCGTAGCCTAGCGGGAGGCTCCTACGAGCAGTACTTC. Translating it yields CASSRSLAGGSYEQYF.